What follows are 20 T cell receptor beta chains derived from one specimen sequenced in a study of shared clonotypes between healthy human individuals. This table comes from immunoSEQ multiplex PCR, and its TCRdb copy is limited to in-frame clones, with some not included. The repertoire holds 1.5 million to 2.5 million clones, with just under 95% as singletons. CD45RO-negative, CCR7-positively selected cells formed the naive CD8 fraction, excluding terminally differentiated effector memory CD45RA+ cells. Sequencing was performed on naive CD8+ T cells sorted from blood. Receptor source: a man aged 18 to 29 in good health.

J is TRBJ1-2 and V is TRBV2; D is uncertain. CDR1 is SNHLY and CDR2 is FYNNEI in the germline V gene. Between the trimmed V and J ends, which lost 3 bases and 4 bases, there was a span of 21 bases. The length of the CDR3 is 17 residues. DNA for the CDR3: TGTGCCAGCAGTGACGGGTATAGGAGGGAAGGTCCCTATGGCTACACCTTC. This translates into CASSDGYRREGPYGYTF.

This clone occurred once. This chain's CDR3 is CASSQVHIGGGIYGYTF. The CDR3 nucleotides are TGCGCCAGCAGCCAAGTCCACATTGGGGGGGGAATCTATGGCTACACCTTC. The chain recombines TRBV4-1 with TRBJ1-2; TRBD1 might be the D (5 bases). This CDR3 has 17 residues. From germline, CDR1 is MGHRA and CDR2 YSYEKL. The germline V and J ends were trimmed by 1 base and 4 bases, with 19 bases remaining between them.

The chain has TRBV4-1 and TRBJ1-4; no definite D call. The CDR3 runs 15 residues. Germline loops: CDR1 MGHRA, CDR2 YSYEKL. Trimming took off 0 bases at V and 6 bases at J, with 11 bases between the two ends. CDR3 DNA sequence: TGCGCCAGCAGCCAAGATCCACTTACTCATGAAAAACTGTTTTTT. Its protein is CASSQDPLTHEKLFF.

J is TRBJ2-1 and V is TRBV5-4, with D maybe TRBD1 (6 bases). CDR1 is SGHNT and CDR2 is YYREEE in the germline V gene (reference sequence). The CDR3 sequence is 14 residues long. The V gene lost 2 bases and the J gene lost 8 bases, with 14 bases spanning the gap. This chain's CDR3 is CASSLPTGLDEQFF. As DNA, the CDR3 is TGTGCCAGCAGCTTACCTACAGGGCTAGATGAGCAGTTCTTC.

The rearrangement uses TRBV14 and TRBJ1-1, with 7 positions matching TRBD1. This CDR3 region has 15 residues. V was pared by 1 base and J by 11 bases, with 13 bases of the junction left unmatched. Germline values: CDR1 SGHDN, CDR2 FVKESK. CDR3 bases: TGTGCCAGCAGCCAAGTGACAGGGCCAACAATGGAGGCTTTCTTT. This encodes CASSQVTGPTMEAFF.

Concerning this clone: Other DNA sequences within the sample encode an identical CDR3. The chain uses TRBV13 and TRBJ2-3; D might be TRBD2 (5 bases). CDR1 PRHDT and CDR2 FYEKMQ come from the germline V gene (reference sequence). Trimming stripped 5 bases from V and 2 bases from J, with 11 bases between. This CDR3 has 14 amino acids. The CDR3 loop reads CASSPRGATDTQYF. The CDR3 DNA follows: TGTGCCAGCAGCCCCCGGGGAGCCACAGATACGCAGTATTTT.

In DNA form, the CDR3 reads TGTGCCAGCAGTTTATCCAGCGGGAGTATCTACGAGCAGTACTTC. Amino acids: CASSLSSGSIYEQYF. J is TRBJ2-7 and V is TRBV27; 8 positions match TRBD2. There are 15 residues in the CDR3. The V and J ends lost 0 bases and 3 bases, in that order; junction bases with no gene match: 4. Germline V gene sequence: CDR1 MNHEY, CDR2 SMNVEV (reference sequence).

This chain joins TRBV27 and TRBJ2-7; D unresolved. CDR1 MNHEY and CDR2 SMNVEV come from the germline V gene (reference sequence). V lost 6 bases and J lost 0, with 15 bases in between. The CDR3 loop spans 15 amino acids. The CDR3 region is CASSPTVFPSYEQYF. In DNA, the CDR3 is TGTGCCAGCAGCCCCACAGTTTTCCCCTCCTACGAGCAGTACTTC.

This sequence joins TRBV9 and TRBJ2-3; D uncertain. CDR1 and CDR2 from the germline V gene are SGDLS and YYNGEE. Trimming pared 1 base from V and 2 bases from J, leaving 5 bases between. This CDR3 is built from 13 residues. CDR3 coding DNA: TGTGCCAGCAGCGTATACGTCACAGATACGCAGTATTTT. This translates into CASSVYVTDTQYF.

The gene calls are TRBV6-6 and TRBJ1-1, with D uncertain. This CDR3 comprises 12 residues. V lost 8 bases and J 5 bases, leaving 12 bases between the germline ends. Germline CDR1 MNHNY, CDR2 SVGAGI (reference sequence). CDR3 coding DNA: TGTGCCAGCGGCGAAGTAAAGACTGAAGCTTTCTTT. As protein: CASGEVKTEAFF.

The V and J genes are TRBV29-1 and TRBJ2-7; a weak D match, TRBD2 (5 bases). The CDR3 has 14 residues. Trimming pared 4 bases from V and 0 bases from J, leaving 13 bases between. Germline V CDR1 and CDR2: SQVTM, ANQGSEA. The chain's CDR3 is CSVVPSRSSYEQYF. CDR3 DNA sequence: TGCAGCGTTGTGCCTAGCCGGAGCTCCTACGAGCAGTACTTC.

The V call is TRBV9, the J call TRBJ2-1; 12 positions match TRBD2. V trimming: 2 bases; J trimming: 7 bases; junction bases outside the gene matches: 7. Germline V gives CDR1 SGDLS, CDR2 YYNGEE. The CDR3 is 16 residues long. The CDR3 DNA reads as TGTGCCAGCAGCGTTCTCCTAGCGGGGGGGCTGAATGAGCAGTTCTTC. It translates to CASSVLLAGGLNEQFF.

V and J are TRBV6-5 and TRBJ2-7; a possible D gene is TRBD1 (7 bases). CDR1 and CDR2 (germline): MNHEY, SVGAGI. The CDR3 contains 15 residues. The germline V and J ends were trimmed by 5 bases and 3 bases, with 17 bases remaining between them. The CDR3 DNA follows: TGTGCCAGCAGTACCGACAGGGAGGATGACTACGAGCAGTACTTC. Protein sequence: CASSTDREDDYEQYF.

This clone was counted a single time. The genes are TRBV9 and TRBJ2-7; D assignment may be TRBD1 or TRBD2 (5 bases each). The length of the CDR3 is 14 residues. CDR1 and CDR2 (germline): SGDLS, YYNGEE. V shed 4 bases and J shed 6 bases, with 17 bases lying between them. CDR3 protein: CASSPRGVSGEQYF. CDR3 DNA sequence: TGTGCCAGCAGCCCCCGAGGGGTTAGTGGCGAGCAGTACTTC.

Here the CDR3 reads CASSPSDISRKYGYTF. As DNA, the CDR3 is TGTGCCAGCAGCCCGTCAGACATTTCCAGGAAATATGGCTACACCTTC. This chain joins TRBV7-9 and TRBJ1-2; the D is unclear. This CDR3 has 16 amino acids. V dropped 5 bases and J dropped 5 bases, with 21 bases sitting between them. Germline assignment: CDR1 SEHNR and CDR2 FQNEAQ (reference sequence).

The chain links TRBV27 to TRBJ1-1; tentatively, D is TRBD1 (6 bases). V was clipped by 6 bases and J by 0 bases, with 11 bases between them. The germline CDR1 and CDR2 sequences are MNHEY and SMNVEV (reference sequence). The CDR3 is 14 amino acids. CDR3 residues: CASRLGAMNTEAFF. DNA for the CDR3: TGTGCCAGCAGACTGGGGGCAATGAACACTGAAGCTTTCTTT.

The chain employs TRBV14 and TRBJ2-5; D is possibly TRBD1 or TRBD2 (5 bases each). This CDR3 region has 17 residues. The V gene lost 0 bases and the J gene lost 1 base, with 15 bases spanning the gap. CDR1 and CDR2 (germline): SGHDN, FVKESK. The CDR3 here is CASSQDQGRRSQETQYF. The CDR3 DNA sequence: TGTGCCAGCAGCCAAGATCAGGGACGGCGTTCCCAAGAGACCCAGTACTTC.

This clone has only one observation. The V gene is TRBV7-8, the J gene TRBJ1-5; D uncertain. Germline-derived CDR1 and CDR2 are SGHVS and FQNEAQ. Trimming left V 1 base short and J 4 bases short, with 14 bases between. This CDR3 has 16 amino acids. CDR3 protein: CASSLVPEGPNQPQHF. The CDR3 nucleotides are TGTGCCAGCAGCTTAGTCCCCGAAGGGCCTAATCAGCCCCAGCATTTT.

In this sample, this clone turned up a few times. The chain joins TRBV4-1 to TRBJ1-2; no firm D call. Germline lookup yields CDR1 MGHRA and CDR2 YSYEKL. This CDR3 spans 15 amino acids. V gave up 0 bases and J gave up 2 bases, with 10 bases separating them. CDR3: CASSQEMNENYGYTF. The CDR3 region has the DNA TGCGCCAGCAGCCAAGAAATGAACGAAAACTATGGCTACACCTTC.

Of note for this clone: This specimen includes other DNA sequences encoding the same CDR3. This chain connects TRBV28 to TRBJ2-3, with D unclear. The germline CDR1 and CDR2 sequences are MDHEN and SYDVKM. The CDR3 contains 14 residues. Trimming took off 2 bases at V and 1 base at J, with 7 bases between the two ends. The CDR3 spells CASSLVGGTDTQYF. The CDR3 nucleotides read TGTGCCAGCAGTTTAGTTGGGGGCACAGATACGCAGTATTTT.